These 19 T cell receptor beta chains were sequenced from one sample in a study of OX40 agonist ivuxolimab in advanced cancers. The table came from immunoSEQ multiplex PCR; TCRdb's copy has only in-frame clones and leaves some out. Of about 100,000 clones listed, 94% are singletons. Sequences were derived from CD4+ or CD8+ T cells sorted from blood, sampled in a trial of the OX40 agonist ivuxolimab. The receptors come from an adult with an advanced solid tumor such as melanoma, head and neck, liver or kidney cancer.

The rearrangement joins TRBV6-5 to TRBJ2-1; D is undetermined. This CDR3 region has 15 residues. The germline V gene encodes CDR1 MNHEY and CDR2 SVGAGI. V was trimmed by 5 bases and J by 0 bases, leaving 11 bases between them. CDR3 region: CASSPDWSSYNEQFF. CDR3 coding DNA: TGTGCCAGCAGTCCAGACTGGAGCTCCTACAATGAGCAGTTCTTC.

The V and J genes are TRBV4-3 and TRBJ2-7; D is perhaps TRBD1 or TRBD2 (5 bases each). Germline V gene sequence: CDR1 LGHNA, CDR2 YSLEER. V was clipped by 4 bases and J by 2 bases, with 6 bases between them. This CDR3 is 12 amino acids long. The DNA for the CDR3 is TGCGCCAGCAGCCGAGGGGCCTACGAGCAGTACTTC. Protein sequence: CASSRGAYEQYF.

The gene calls are TRBV19 and TRBJ2-1; D possibly corresponds to TRBD1 (5 bases). CDR3 length equals 14 residues. V was shortened by 7 bases and J by 9 bases, with 19 bases between the two germline ends. CDR1 and CDR2 from the germline V gene are LNHDA and SQIVND (reference sequence). DNA for the CDR3: TGTGCCAGTACCCGAGGACGGAAAGGGGCTGAGCAGTTCTTC. It translates to CASTRGRKGAEQFF.

The chain employs TRBV25-1 and TRBJ2-5, with no clear D. Germline CDR1 and CDR2: MGHDK and SYGVNS. The CDR3 contains 11 residues. V dropped 4 bases and J dropped 5 bases, with 5 bases sitting between them. The CDR3 is CASSAEETQYF. The CDR3 nucleotides are TGTGCCAGCAGTGCCGAGGAGACCCAGTACTTC.

The rearrangement uses TRBV7-2 and TRBJ1-5; 8 nucleotides line up with TRBD1. The CDR3 is made up of 15 amino acids. The junction had 7 bases not matched to a gene; V was cut back by 3 bases and J by 6 bases. Germline CDR1 is SGHTA and CDR2 is FQGNSA. The CDR3 DNA follows: TGTGCCAGCAGCTTCTTGACACAGGGGGGTCAGCCCCAGCATTTT. Its protein is CASSFLTQGGQPQHF.

The chain uses TRBV5-1 and TRBJ1-2; TRBD1 matches 7 bases. CDR1 and CDR2 from the germline V gene are SGHRS and YFSETQ. Trimming at V came to 0 bases and at J to 5 bases, leaving 4 bases not matched to a gene. The CDR3 runs 14 residues. CDR3 region: CASSLGQGRYGYTF. CDR3 DNA sequence: TGCGCCAGCAGCTTGGGACAGGGTCGATATGGCTACACCTTC.

This clone was seen only a few times. CDR3 in DNA: TGTGCCAGCAGCCCCTGGGGGCAGGGGGCTACCGGGGAGCTGTTTTTT. Amino acid sequence: CASSPWGQGATGELFF. The chain has TRBV7-2 and TRBJ2-2; 8 bases fit TRBD1. J was trimmed by 5 bases and V by 5 bases; bases with no gene match: 10. The CDR3 extends over 16 amino acids. Germline V CDR1 and CDR2: SGHTA, FQGNSA.

The chain links TRBV7-9 to TRBJ2-4, with 8 bases aligning to TRBD2. Losses at the gene ends were 1 base for V and 0 bases for J; bases not matched to a gene: 11. Germline loops: CDR1 SEHNR, CDR2 FQNEAQ (reference sequence). CDR3 length: 19 residues. CDR3 protein: CASSLVGTSGNLAKNIQYF. As DNA, the CDR3 is TGTGCCAGCAGCTTAGTAGGTACTAGCGGTAACCTAGCCAAAAACATTCAGTACTTC.

The chain joins TRBV6-5 to TRBJ2-1, with 8 bases lining up with TRBD2. From germline, CDR1 is MNHEY and CDR2 SVGAGI. The ends lost 8 bases at V and 9 bases at J; junction bases unmatched: 12. CDR3 size: 14 residues. DNA of the CDR3: TGTGCCAGCGGCCCGGGTAGCGGGACGGGTGAGCAGTTCTTC. This encodes CASGPGSGTGEQFF.

The chain joins TRBV28 to TRBJ1-2, with TRBD1 matching over 10 bases. The germline V gene encodes CDR1 MDHEN and CDR2 SYDVKM. V gave up 5 bases and J gave up 8 bases; unmatched junction bases: 5. The CDR3 runs 13 residues. The CDR3 loop reads CASSLDRGRGYTF. CDR3 sequence (DNA): TGTGCCAGCAGTCTCGACAGGGGGCGGGGCTACACCTTC.

The chain links TRBV5-1 to TRBJ2-1, with TRBD1 as a possible D gene (6 bases). V was pared by 2 bases and J by 3 bases, with 9 bases between. The CDR3 has 14 amino acids. Looked up from germline, CDR1 is SGHRS and CDR2 is YFSETQ. For the CDR3, the DNA is TGCGCCAGCAGCTTACAGGACAGCTACAATGAGCAGTTCTTC. Translation gives CASSLQDSYNEQFF.

CDR3 in DNA: TGTGCCAGCCGGGCAGCGAGCTCCTATAATTCACCCCTCCACTTT. It yields the protein CASRAASSYNSPLHF. The V and J genes are TRBV18 and TRBJ1-6; D remains ambiguous. The CDR3 is 15 amino acids. The V gene lost 8 bases and the J gene lost 0 bases, with 11 bases spanning the gap. Germline lookup yields CDR1 KGHSH and CDR2 LQKENI.

The chain couples TRBV9 to TRBJ2-3, with D uncertain. Germline V gene data show CDR1 as SGDLS and CDR2 as YYNGEE. The CDR3 is 13 residues long. V lost 4 bases to trimming and J lost 5 bases, with 11 bases between them. CDR3 nucleotides: TGTGCCAGCAGCAAGGGCCCTAAAGATACGCAGTATTTT. It is translated as CASSKGPKDTQYF.

V usage is TRBV7-8 and J usage is TRBJ1-2; TRBD1 aligns across 7 bases. In germline, CDR1 is SGHVS, CDR2 FQNEAQ. This CDR3 is built from 14 residues. V gave up 2 bases and J gave up 2 bases; unmatched junction bases: 2. CDR3 region: CASSLRQGNYGYTF. CDR3 DNA sequence: TGTGCCAGCAGCTTAAGACAGGGCAACTATGGCTACACCTTC.

The chain joins TRBV4-2 to TRBJ2-7, with 9 bases lining up with TRBD2. Germline trimming cut 4 bases from V and 4 bases from J; bases unmatched to any gene: 8. CDR3 length equals 15 residues. Per the germline V gene, CDR1 is LGHNA and CDR2 is YNFKEQ. This CDR3 reads CASSPGALAGYEQYF. The CDR3 DNA is TGTGCCAGCAGCCCAGGGGCGCTAGCGGGGTACGAGCAGTACTTC.

The rearrangement links TRBV7-3 to TRBJ2-3; the D call may be TRBD1 or TRBD2 (5 bases each). The V and J ends lost 5 bases and 2 bases respectively, with 14 bases between them. CDR3 length: 15 residues. In germline, CDR1 is SGHTA, CDR2 FQGTGA. CDR3: CASSPLGVITDTQYF. In nucleotides, the CDR3 is TGTGCCAGCAGCCCCCTGGGGGTGATCACAGATACGCAGTATTTT.

The chain links TRBV7-9 to TRBJ1-4; perhaps TRBD1 as D (6 bases). The CDR3 loop spans 16 amino acids. Germline CDR1 reads SEHNR; CDR2 reads FQNEAQ (reference sequence). V lost 2 bases, J lost 3 bases, and 13 bases lay in between. The CDR3 loop reads CASSLLAGVANEKLFF. CDR3 coding DNA: TGTGCCAGCAGCTTACTCGCAGGGGTAGCTAATGAAAAACTGTTTTTT.

For the CDR3, the DNA is TGTGCCAGCAGCCGACGACCCGGGACAGGGGGCGTGAGCGGGGAGCTGTTTTTT. This codes for CASSRRPGTGGVSGELFF. The chain uses TRBV7-2 and TRBJ2-2; 12 bases map to TRBD1. The CDR3 loop spans 18 amino acids. Losses at the gene ends were 5 bases for V and 7 bases for J; bases not matched to a gene: 14. The germline gives CDR1 SGHTA, CDR2 FQGNSA.

V usage is TRBV6-6 and J usage is TRBJ2-5; 8 bases fit TRBD2. Trimming cost V 6 bases and J 4 bases; bases outside gene matches: 10. CDR1 is MNHNY and CDR2 is SVGAGI in the germline V gene (reference sequence). The CDR3 is 15 residues long. CDR3 amino acids: CASSLRAGGGETQYF. The DNA for the CDR3 is TGTGCCAGCAGCCTTAGGGCGGGAGGAGGAGAGACCCAGTACTTC.